Below are 8 T cell receptor beta chains sequenced from a single sample in a study of identical twins. Each CDR3 protein gets one entry after TCRdb re-called the 5' RACE reads with MiXCR. The sample has around 1.7 million distinct CDR3 sequences, around a third seen once; the top ten hold approximately 0.25%. The sequenced sample consisted of cord blood. These receptors originate from a newborn girl in good health.

There are a few counts of this clonotype. The rearrangement links TRBV5-6 to TRBJ2-7; tentative D call: TRBD2 (6 bases). There are 14 residues in the CDR3. Germline values: CDR1 SGHDT, CDR2 YYEEEE. Trimming cost V 4 bases and J 12 bases, with 23 bases left between them. The CDR3 here is CASSQVGTGEVGYF. For the CDR3, the DNA is TGTGCCAGCAGCCAGGTCGGGACCGGGGAGGTTGGGTACTTC.

This clonotype was seen a handful of times. CDR3 nucleotides: TGTGCCAGCTCCTTAGGGACGGTCTCAAACGGGCAGTACTTC. Amino acid sequence: CASSLGTVSNGQYF. The rearrangement links TRBV18 to TRBJ2-7, with D tentatively TRBD1 or TRBD2 (5 bases each). CDR3 length equals 14 residues. Germline loops: CDR1 KGHSH, CDR2 LQKENI. V was shortened by 6 bases and J by 9 bases, with 21 bases between the two germline ends.

This chain links TRBV28 with TRBJ2-7; TRBD2 aligns across 8 bases. Trimming took 1 base from V and 5 from J; bases not matched to a gene: 7. Germline values: CDR1 MDHEN, CDR2 SYDVKM. This CDR3 has 15 residues. The CDR3 sequence: CASSLFAGGSNEQYF. CDR3 sequence (DNA): TGTGCCAGCAGTTTATTCGCGGGAGGTTCCAACGAGCAGTACTTC.

V usage is TRBV7-2 and J usage is TRBJ2-6; TRBD2 aligns across 11 bases. J lost 0 bases, V lost 5 bases, and 9 bases had no gene match. The germline CDR1 and CDR2 sequences are SGHTA and FQGNSA. This CDR3 contains 19 residues. CDR3 nucleotide sequence: TGTGCCAGCAGCCGCCCCACTAGCGGGAGTAACTCTGGGGCCAACGTCCTGACTTTC. It is translated as CASSRPTSGSNSGANVLTF.

V usage is TRBV20-1 and J usage is TRBJ2-4, with 8 nucleotides matching TRBD2. The CDR3 is 13 amino acids. V was clipped by 4 bases and J by 8 bases; unmatched bases: 7. Germline CDR1 reads DFQATT; CDR2 reads SNEGSKA (reference sequence). The CDR3, as DNA: TGCAGTGCTAAAACGGGGGGGCCCCACATTCAGTACTTC. Its translation is CSAKTGGPHIQYF.

This clonotype was picked up a small number of times. This rearrangement joins TRBV9 to TRBJ2-7; 13 bases are a match to TRBD2. With 3 bases clipped from V and 5 bases from J, the junction kept 5 bases outside the gene matches. Germline values: CDR1 SGDLS, CDR2 YYNGEE. The CDR3 has 15 amino acids. The DNA for the CDR3 is TGTGCCAGCAGCGCGGGGACTAGCGGGATCCACGAGCAGTACTTC. Its translation is CASSAGTSGIHEQYF.

As regards this clonotype: One end of the junction does not line up with germline, which may come from a read error. The rearrangement uses TRBV5-8 and TRBJ2-4, with D unresolved. Per germline, CDR1 SGHTS and CDR2 YDEGEE. This CDR3 is built from 16 residues. Here the CDR3 reads CAGSLQFEVAKNIQYF. The CDR3 DNA sequence: TGTGCCGGCAGCTTGCAATTCGAGGTAGCCAAAAACATTCAGTACTTC. The entire variable domain, with the rest obtained from reference TRBV5-8 and TRBJ2-4, is as follows: EAGVTQSPTHLIKTRGQQATLRCSPISGHTSVYWYQQALGLGLQFLLWYDEGEERNRGNFPPRFSGRQFPNYSSELNVNALELEDSALYLCAGSLQFEVAKNIQYFGAGTRLSVL.

The chain recombines TRBV5-1 with TRBJ2-3; 11 bases are a match to TRBD2. CDR1 SGHRS and CDR2 YFSETQ come from the germline V gene. There are 21 residues in the CDR3. J lost 2 bases, V lost 3 bases, and 20 bases had no gene match. CDR3 in DNA: TGCGCCAGCAGCTCACCCAATACTAGCGGGGGCCTCGGAATCCTCACAGATACGCAGTATTTT. Protein product: CASSSPNTSGGLGILTDTQYF.